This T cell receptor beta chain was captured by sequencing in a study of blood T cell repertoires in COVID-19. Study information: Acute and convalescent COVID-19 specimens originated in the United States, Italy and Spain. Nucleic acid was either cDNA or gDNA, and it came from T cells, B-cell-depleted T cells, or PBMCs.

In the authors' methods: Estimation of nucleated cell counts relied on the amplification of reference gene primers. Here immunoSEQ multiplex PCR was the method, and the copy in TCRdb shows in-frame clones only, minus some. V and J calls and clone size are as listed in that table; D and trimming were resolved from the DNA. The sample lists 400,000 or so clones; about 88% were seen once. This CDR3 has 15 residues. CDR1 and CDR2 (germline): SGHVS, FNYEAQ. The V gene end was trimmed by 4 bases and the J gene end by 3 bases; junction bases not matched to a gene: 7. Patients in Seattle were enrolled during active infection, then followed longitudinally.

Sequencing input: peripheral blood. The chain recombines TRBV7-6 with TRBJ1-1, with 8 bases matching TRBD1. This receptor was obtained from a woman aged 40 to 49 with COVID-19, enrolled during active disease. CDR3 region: CASSSRTGYDTEAFF. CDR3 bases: TGTGCCAGCAGCTCAAGGACAGGGTATGACACTGAAGCTTTCTTT.